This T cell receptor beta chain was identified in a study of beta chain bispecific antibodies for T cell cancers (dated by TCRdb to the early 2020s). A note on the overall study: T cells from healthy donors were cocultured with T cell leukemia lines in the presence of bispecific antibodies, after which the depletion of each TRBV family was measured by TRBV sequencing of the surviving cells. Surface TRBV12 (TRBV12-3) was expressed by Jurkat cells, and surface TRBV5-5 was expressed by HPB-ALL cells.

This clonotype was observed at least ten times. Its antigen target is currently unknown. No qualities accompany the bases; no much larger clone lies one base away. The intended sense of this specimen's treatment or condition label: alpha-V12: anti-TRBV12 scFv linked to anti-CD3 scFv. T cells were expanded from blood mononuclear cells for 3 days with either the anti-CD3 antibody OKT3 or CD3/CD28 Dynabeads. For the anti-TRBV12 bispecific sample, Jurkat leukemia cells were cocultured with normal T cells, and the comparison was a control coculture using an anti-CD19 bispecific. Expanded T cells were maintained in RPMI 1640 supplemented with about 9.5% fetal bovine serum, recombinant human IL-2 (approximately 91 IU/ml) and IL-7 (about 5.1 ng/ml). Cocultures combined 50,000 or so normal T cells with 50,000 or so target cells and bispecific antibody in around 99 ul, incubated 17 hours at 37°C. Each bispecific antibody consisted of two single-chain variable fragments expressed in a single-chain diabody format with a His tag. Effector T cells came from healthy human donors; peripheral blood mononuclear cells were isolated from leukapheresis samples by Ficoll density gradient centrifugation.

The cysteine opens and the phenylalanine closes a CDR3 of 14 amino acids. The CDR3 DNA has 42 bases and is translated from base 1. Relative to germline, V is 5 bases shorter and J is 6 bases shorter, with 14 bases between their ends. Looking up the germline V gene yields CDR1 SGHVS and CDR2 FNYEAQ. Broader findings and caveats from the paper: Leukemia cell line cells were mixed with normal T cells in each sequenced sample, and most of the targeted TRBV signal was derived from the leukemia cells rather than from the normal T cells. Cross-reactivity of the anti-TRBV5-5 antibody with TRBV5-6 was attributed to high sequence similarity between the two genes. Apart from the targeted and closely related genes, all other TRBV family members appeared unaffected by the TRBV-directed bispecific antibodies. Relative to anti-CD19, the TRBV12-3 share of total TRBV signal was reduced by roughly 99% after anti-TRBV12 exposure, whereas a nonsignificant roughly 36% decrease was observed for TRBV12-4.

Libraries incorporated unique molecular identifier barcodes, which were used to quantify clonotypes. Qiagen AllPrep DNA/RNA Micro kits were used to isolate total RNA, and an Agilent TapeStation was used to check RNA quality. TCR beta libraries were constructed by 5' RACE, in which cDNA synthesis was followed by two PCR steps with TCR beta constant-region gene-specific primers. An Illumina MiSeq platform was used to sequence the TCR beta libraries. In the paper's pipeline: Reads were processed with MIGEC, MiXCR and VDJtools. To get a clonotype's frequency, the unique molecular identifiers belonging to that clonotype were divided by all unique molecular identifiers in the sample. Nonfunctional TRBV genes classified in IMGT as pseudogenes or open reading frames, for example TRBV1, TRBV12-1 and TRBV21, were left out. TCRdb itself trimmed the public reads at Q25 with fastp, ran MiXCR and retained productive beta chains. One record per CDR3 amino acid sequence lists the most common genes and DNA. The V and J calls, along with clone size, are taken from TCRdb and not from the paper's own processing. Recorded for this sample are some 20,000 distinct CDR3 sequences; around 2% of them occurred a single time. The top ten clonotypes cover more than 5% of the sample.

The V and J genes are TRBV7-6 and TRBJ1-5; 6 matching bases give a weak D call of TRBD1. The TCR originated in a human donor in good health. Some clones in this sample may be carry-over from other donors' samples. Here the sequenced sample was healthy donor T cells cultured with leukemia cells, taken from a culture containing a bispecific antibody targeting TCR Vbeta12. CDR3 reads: CASSLQGPSQPQHF. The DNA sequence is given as TGTGCCAGCAGCCTACAGGGTCCCAGTCAGCCCCAGCATTTT.